These 12 T cell receptor beta chains were sequenced from one sample in a study of blood T cell repertoires in COVID-19. TCRdb's table, derived via immunoSEQ multiplex PCR, lists solely in-frame clones and lacks some. This repertoire shows some 87,000 clones, around nine tenths found once; its top ten account for 3% to 4%. What was sequenced was peripheral blood. The receptors come from a woman aged 70-85 years with acute or convalescent COVID-19.

The chain carries TRBV4-2 and TRBJ2-1, with D tentatively TRBD2 (7 bases). Germline V CDR1 and CDR2: LGHNA, YNFKEQ. The CDR3 loop spans 18 amino acids. Deletions cut 4 bases from V and 1 base from J, with 20 bases between. CDR3 residues: CASSPGPSGGPSYNEQFF. CDR3 DNA sequence: TGTGCCAGCAGCCCCGGGCCCTCCGGGGGGCCTTCCTACAATGAGCAGTTCTTC.

The gene calls are TRBV27 and TRBJ2-3, with D possibly TRBD1 on 6 matching bases. Germline loops: CDR1 MNHEY, CDR2 SMNVEV (reference sequence). The CDR3 totals 15 residues. Trimming took 6 bases from V and 4 from J, leaving 17 bases between them. CDR3 in amino acids: CASSRKTGHSDTQYF. DNA of the CDR3: TGTGCCAGCAGCCGAAAGACGGGACACTCAGATACGCAGTATTTT.

The V call is TRBV28, the J call TRBJ1-2; D remains ambiguous. The germline V gene encodes CDR1 MDHEN and CDR2 SYDVKM. The length of the CDR3 is 14 residues. V was trimmed by 8 bases and J by 5 bases, leaving 18 bases between them. The CDR3 coding sequence is TGTGCCAGCTCTAACCCCGGCGGGTGGTATGGCTACACCTTC. This sequence encodes CASSNPGGWYGYTF.

This chain's CDR3 is CSVEVDRGTGELFF. DNA for the CDR3: TGCAGCGTTGAAGTCGACAGGGGAACCGGGGAGCTGTTTTTT. The gene calls are TRBV29-1 and TRBJ2-2; 8 positions match TRBD1. V was clipped by 1 base and J by 5 bases; unmatched bases: 3. The germline CDR1 and CDR2 sequences are SQVTM and ANQGSEA. This CDR3 region has 14 residues.

The chain has TRBV5-5 and TRBJ1-4; the D is unclear. Germline lookup yields CDR1 SGHKS and CDR2 YYEKEE (reference sequence). CDR3 length: 15 amino acids. Trimming cost V 4 bases and J 7 bases, with 17 bases left between them. The CDR3 sequence: CASSLGLGSPEKLFF. CDR3 coding DNA: TGTGCCAGCAGCCTGGGGTTGGGGAGTCCTGAAAAACTGTTTTTT.

The chain employs TRBV6-4 and TRBJ1-4; possibly TRBD1 for D (6 bases). Germline V gene lookup returns CDR1 MRHNA and CDR2 SNTAGT. This CDR3 is 15 amino acids long. Trimming took off 2 bases at V and 3 bases at J, with 10 bases between the two ends. The chain's CDR3 is CASSDGAGANEKLFF. As DNA, the CDR3 is TGTGCCAGCAGTGACGGTGCAGGGGCTAATGAAAAACTGTTTTTT.

The chain joins TRBV11-3 to TRBJ2-7; the D is unclear. The germline V and J ends were trimmed by 0 bases and 6 bases, with 9 bases remaining between them. The germline V gene has CDR1 SGHNT and CDR2 YENEEA. This CDR3 comprises 13 residues. The CDR3 region is CASSLDIVSEQYF. The CDR3 bases are TGTGCCAGCAGCTTAGATATAGTATCCGAGCAGTACTTC.

This rearrangement joins TRBV19 to TRBJ1-1, with D hard to call. Trimming left V 0 bases short and J 4 bases short, with 15 bases between. The CDR3 runs to 16 residues. Germline V CDR1 and CDR2: LNHDA, SQIVND (reference sequence). The CDR3 protein is CASSIDSPGSGTEAFF. The CDR3 coding sequence is TGTGCCAGTAGTATAGATTCCCCAGGATCTGGCACTGAAGCTTTCTTT.

Only one count was recorded for this clone. The rearrangement links TRBV6-4 to TRBJ2-3, with a tentative D call TRBD1 (5 bases). Germline V gene lookup returns CDR1 MRHNA and CDR2 SNTAGT. The CDR3 is 14 amino acids. V gave up 6 bases and J gave up 8 bases, with 18 bases separating them. In DNA, the CDR3 is TGTGCCAGCAGCGAGGACGACAGTCGCGCTACGCAGTATTTT. It codes for CASSEDDSRATQYF.

The J gene is TRBJ2-3, the V gene TRBV7-2, with 8 bases that match TRBD2. The CDR3 has 14 residues. Losses at the gene ends were 6 bases for V and 9 bases for J; bases not matched to a gene: 11. The germline gives CDR1 SGHTA, CDR2 FQGNSA. The CDR3 loop reads CASSPGGVRQTQYF. The CDR3 DNA reads as TGTGCCAGCAGTCCCGGGGGGGTACGTCAAACGCAGTATTTT.

The chain uses TRBV27 and TRBJ1-2, with TRBD1 matching over 7 bases. Unmatched junction bases numbered 12, after V lost 6 bases and J lost 2 bases. Germline CDR1 is MNHEY and CDR2 is SMNVEV (reference sequence). The CDR3 contains 16 residues. For the CDR3, the DNA is TGTGCCAGCAGACAAACCCGGGGACAGACCAACTATGGCTACACCTTC. Protein: CASRQTRGQTNYGYTF.

The V gene is TRBV27, the J gene TRBJ2-1; D may be TRBD2 (6 bases). This CDR3 is built from 14 residues. Germline V gene lookup returns CDR1 MNHEY and CDR2 SMNVEV (reference sequence). The V and J ends lost 3 bases and 2 bases respectively, with 8 bases between them. The DNA for the CDR3 is TGTGCCAGCAGTTTCCGGGAGACCTACAATGAGCAGTTCTTC. Encoded protein: CASSFRETYNEQFF.